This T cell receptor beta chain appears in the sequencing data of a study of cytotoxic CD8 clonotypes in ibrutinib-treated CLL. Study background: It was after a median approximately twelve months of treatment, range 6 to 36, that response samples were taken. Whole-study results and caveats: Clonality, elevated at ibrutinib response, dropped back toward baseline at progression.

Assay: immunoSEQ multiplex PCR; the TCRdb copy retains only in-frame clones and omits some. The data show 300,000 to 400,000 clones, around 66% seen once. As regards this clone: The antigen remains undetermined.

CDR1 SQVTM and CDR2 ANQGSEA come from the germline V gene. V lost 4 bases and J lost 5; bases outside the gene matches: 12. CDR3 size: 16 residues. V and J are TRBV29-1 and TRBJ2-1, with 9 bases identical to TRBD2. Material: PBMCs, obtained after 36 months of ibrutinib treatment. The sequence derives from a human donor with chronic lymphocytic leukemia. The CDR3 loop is CSVGALAGGLNNEQFF. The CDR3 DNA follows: TGCAGCGTTGGGGCTCTGGCGGGAGGGCTGAACAATGAGCAGTTCTTC.